These 20 T cell receptor beta chains were sequenced from one sample in a study of prognosis after radiotherapy for stage I lung cancer. Amplification of TCR beta CDR3 from genomic DNA used two-round multiplex PCR. Gene-specific TRBV and TRBJ primers were used in PCR round one. TCRdb called the multiplex PCR reads again in MiXCR, with one record for every CDR3 protein. The sample carries about 20,000 distinct CDR3 sequences, 40% to 50% recorded once. Sequences were derived from PBMCs, sampled before or after stereotactic body radiation therapy (not recorded which). The receptors shown here come from a donor aged 50 or older with non-small cell lung cancer.

Many counts were recorded for this clonotype. This rearrangement joins TRBV18 to TRBJ2-5; 8 bases agree with TRBD1. Germline loops: CDR1 KGHSH, CDR2 LQKENI. Losses at the gene ends were 2 bases for V and 4 bases for J; bases not matched to a gene: 3. This CDR3 is 14 amino acids long. CDR3 bases: TGTGCCAGCTCACCAAACAGGGGGGTAGAGACCCAGTACTTC. Amino acid sequence: CASSPNRGVETQYF.

This sequence joins TRBV30 and TRBJ2-6; D call uncertain. Trimming removed 0 bases from V and 9 bases from J, with 9 bases in between. The CDR3 extends over 13 amino acids. Per the germline V gene, CDR1 is GTSNPN and CDR2 is SVGIG (reference sequence). The CDR3 protein is CAWSVALVNVLTF. As DNA, the CDR3 is TGTGCCTGGAGTGTCGCCCTTGTCAACGTCCTGACTTTC. Complete variable domain (other parts from reference TRBV30 and TRBJ2-6): SQTIHQWPATLVQPVGSPLSLECTVEGTSNPNLYWYRQAAGRGLQLLFYSVGIGQISSEVPQNLSASRPQDRQFILSSKKLLLSDSGFYLCAWSVALVNVLTFGAGSRLTVL.

In its sample, this clonotype was seen a few times. The rearrangement links TRBV20-1 to TRBJ1-1, with a weak D call TRBD1 (6 bases). Deletions cut 4 bases from V and 2 bases from J, with 14 bases between. The CDR3 totals 14 residues. Germline V lookup: CDR1 DFQATT, CDR2 SNEGSKA (reference sequence). The CDR3 DNA is TGCAGTGCTAAAAAGGACAGCATTAACACTGAAGCTTTCTTT. Translating it yields CSAKKDSINTEAFF.

There are many counts of this clonotype. This chain joins TRBV3-1 and TRBJ1-1; perhaps TRBD1 as D (5 bases). This CDR3 has 15 amino acids. Trimming cost V 0 bases and J 2 bases, with 10 bases left between them. Germline loops: CDR1 LGHDT, CDR2 YNNKEL (reference sequence). The CDR3 sequence: CASSQDLGVNTEAFF. In DNA form, the CDR3 reads TGTGCCAGCAGCCAAGATTTAGGGGTCAACACTGAAGCTTTCTTT.

Many counts were recorded for this clonotype. This sequence joins TRBV7-2 and TRBJ2-2; D is unclear. This CDR3 contains 13 residues. The V gene lost 2 bases and the J gene lost 4 bases, with 5 bases spanning the gap. The germline gives CDR1 SGHTA, CDR2 FQGNSA. The CDR3 DNA follows: TGTGCCAGCAGCTTACTTGGCACCGGGGAGCTGTTTTTT. This gives the protein CASSLLGTGELFF. The complete variable domain, with remaining parts taken from reference TRBV7-2 and TRBJ2-2, reads GAGVSQSPSNKVTEKGKDVELRCDPISGHTALYWYRQSLGQGLEFLIYFQGNSAPDKSGLPSDRFSAERTGGSVSTLTIQRTQQEDSAVYLCASSLLGTGELFFGEGSRLTVL.

This chain connects TRBV20-1 to TRBJ2-1; TRBD1 is a possible D gene (5 bases). The CDR3 has 13 residues. Per the germline V gene, CDR1 is DFQATT and CDR2 is SNEGSKA (reference sequence). V shed 0 bases and J shed 8 bases, with 11 bases lying between them. CDR3 nucleotide sequence: TGCAGTGCTAGAGACCTTATCAGGGATGAGCAGTTCTTC. This sequence encodes CSARDLIRDEQFF.

The DNA for the CDR3 is TGTGCCAGCAGACTCGGGGGGAGAGAGACCCAGTACTTC. Translation: CASRLGGRETQYF. The V call is TRBV28, the J call TRBJ2-5, with 7 bases identical to TRBD2. This CDR3 spans 13 amino acids. The junction had 5 bases not matched to a gene; V was cut back by 6 bases and J by 4 bases. Germline CDR1 and CDR2: MDHEN and SYDVKM. The full variable domain, completed using reference TRBV28 and TRBJ2-5, is DVKVTQSSRYLVKRTGEKVFLECVQDMDHENMFWYRQDPGLGLRLIYFSYDVKMKEKGDIPEGYSVSREKKERFSLILESASTNQTSMYLCASRLGGRETQYFGPGTRLLVL.

A single count supports this clonotype. The rearrangement uses TRBV5-1 and TRBJ2-3, with D unclear. V gave up 0 bases and J gave up 0 bases, with 8 bases separating them. Germline V gene sequence: CDR1 SGHRS, CDR2 YFSETQ. The CDR3 length is 15 residues. The CDR3 region has the DNA TGCGCCAGCAGCTTGGAAAACCCTAGCACAGATACGCAGTATTTT. Translating it yields CASSLENPSTDTQYF.

The V gene is TRBV6-2 or TRBV6-3, the J gene TRBJ2-7; D is ambiguous. The CDR3 runs 13 residues. Germline-derived CDR1 and CDR2 are MNHEY and SVGEGT. The germline V and J ends were trimmed by 7 bases and 5 bases, with 15 bases remaining between them. The CDR3 region has the DNA TGTGCCAGCACCGGGTCAGGCCTTCACGAGCAGTACTTC. It encodes CASTGSGLHEQYF.

Many counts were recorded for this clonotype. The chain employs TRBV6-7 and TRBJ2-2, with TRBD2 matching 11 bases. TRBV6-7 is placed among ORFs of uncertain function. V lost 0 bases, J lost 1 base, and 10 bases stayed unmatched. The CDR3 runs to 20 residues. As DNA, the CDR3 is TGTGCCAGCAGTTACTCTACGACTAGCGGGACTGGGGGGAACACCGGGGAGCTGTTTTTT. Encoded protein: CASSYSTTSGTGGNTGELFF.

The chain joins TRBV10-3 to TRBJ2-7; 10 bases are shared with TRBD1. Trimming cost V 0 bases and J 1 base; bases outside gene matches: 12. Germline values: CDR1 ENHRY, CDR2 SYGVKD. This CDR3 has 19 residues. Here the CDR3 reads CAISESMRFGTGASYEQYF. The CDR3 DNA reads as TGTGCCATCAGTGAGTCGATGAGGTTTGGGACAGGGGCTTCCTACGAGCAGTACTTC.

This chain links TRBV6-5 with TRBJ2-2; TRBD2 matches 9 bases. Germline V gene data show CDR1 as MNHEY and CDR2 as SVGAGI. The CDR3 covers 17 residues. V trimming: 0 bases; J trimming: 1 base; junction bases outside the gene matches: 3. The CDR3 loop is CASSYSSTSGNTGELFF. CDR3 DNA sequence: TGTGCCAGCAGTTACTCGTCGACTAGCGGGAACACCGGGGAGCTGTTTTTT.

A few counts support this clonotype. A much bigger clone sits one base away, suggesting this may be a read error. The chain employs TRBV19 and TRBJ1-3; no clear D. CDR3 size: 14 residues. CDR1 and CDR2 (germline): LNHDA, SQIVND (reference sequence). Here the CDR3 reads CARSPASGLNTIYF. The CDR3 nucleotides are TGTGCCCGTAGTCCGGCGAGCGGGTTAAACACCATATATTTT.

The chain couples TRBV6-2 or TRBV6-3 to TRBJ2-1, with a tentative D call TRBD1 (6 bases). The germline gives CDR1 MNHEY, CDR2 SVGEGT. This CDR3 is 15 amino acids long. V lost 5 bases to trimming and J lost 5 bases, with 16 bases between them. The CDR3 sequence is CASSERLGADNEQFF. Here the CDR3 DNA reads TGTGCCAGCAGTGAACGCTTGGGGGCCGACAATGAGCAGTTCTTC.

The gene calls are TRBV7-2 and TRBJ2-7, with 11 bases fitting TRBD1. This CDR3 spans 16 amino acids. Germline CDR1 SGHTA, CDR2 FQGNSA. The ends lost 7 bases at V and 7 bases at J; junction bases unmatched: 15. The DNA of the CDR3 is TGTGCCAGCACCCGGGACAGGGGGTCCACCGATCAAGAGCAGTACTTC. This sequence encodes CASTRDRGSTDQEQYF. Together with reference TRBV7-2 and TRBJ2-7, the CDR3 gives the full variable domain: GAGVSQSPSNKVTEKGKDVELRCDPISGHTALYWYRQSLGQGLEFLIYFQGNSAPDKSGLPSDRFSAERTGGSVSTLTIQRTQQEDSAVYLCASTRDRGSTDQEQYFGPGTRLTVT.

This clonotype was observed many times. V usage is TRBV5-1 and J usage is TRBJ2-7, with 9 bases lining up with TRBD1. Looked up from germline, CDR1 is SGHRS and CDR2 is YFSETQ. The CDR3 covers 14 residues. The V and J ends lost 0 bases and 5 bases, in that order; junction bases with no gene match: 3. CDR3 DNA: TGCGCCAGCAGCTTGGGGGACAGGGCCCACGAGCAGTACTTC. It specifies CASSLGDRAHEQYF.

The CDR3 nucleotides are TGTGCCAGTAGTCTCCAGGGTGAGGGCGAGCAGTACTTC. The encoded protein is CASSLQGEGEQYF. This chain joins TRBV19 and TRBJ2-7, with D perhaps TRBD1 or TRBD2 (5 bases each). The germline V gene has CDR1 LNHDA and CDR2 SQIVND (reference sequence). Trimming cost V 5 bases and J 6 bases, with 14 bases left between them. This CDR3 has 13 residues.

This clonotype was picked up many times. This rearrangement joins TRBV7-6 to TRBJ2-5; D is undetermined. V lost 2 bases to trimming and J lost 5 bases, with 21 bases between them. The CDR3 loop spans 17 amino acids. Germline values: CDR1 SGHVS, CDR2 FNYEAQ. CDR3 nucleotides: TGTGCCAGCAGCTTACAGTGGGCTGGCACTGCCAGGGAGACCCAGTACTTC. Translating gives CASSLQWAGTARETQYF.

CDR3 residues: CASSLPGLANNEQFF. DNA of the CDR3: TGTGCCAGCAGTTTACCGGGACTAGCGAACAATGAGCAGTTCTTC. The gene calls are TRBV6-5 and TRBJ2-1; 10 nucleotides line up with TRBD2. Germline CDR1 is MNHEY and CDR2 is SVGAGI. V shed 4 bases and J 5 bases; nucleotides not matched to a gene: 5. There are 15 residues in the CDR3.

In its sample, this clonotype was seen many times. This chain joins TRBV5-4 and TRBJ2-2; possible D gene TRBD1, 7 bases. Germline V gives CDR1 SGHNT, CDR2 YYREEE (reference sequence). This CDR3 region has 13 residues. Trimming cost V 3 bases and J 6 bases, with 9 bases left between them. CDR3 sequence: CASSSRGAGELFF. In nucleotides, the CDR3 is TGTGCCAGCAGCTCCAGGGGGGCCGGGGAGCTGTTTTTT.